This TCR beta chain was sequenced in a study of blood T cells in healthy people across ages. Points from the study as a whole: Without sorted subsets, naive and antigen-experienced compartments could not be conclusively compared.

Germline V gives CDR1 SGHAT, CDR2 FQDESV (reference sequence). The CDR3 sequence is 21 residues long. V was pared by 5 bases and J by 0 bases, with 13 bases of the junction left unmatched. A second roughly 6 to 11 cycle PCR used barcoded and J-beta primers. A minimum of 3 million CDR3-containing paired-end reads was obtained for each sample. One entry per CDR3 protein, called by TCRdb with MiXCR from the 5' RACE reads. In the table there are about 780,000 distinct CDR3 sequences, around 50% of which are singletons. Worth noting for this clonotype: Its specificity is unknown.

The sequenced material came from blood. The chain employs TRBV11-1 and TRBJ2-6, with 13 bases that match TRBD2. The receptor's source is a man older than 75 in good health. The CDR3 DNA is TGTGCCAGCAGCATTACAGGGGGACTAGCGGGATCTTCCTCTGGGGCCAACGTCCTGACTTTC. It yields the protein CASSITGGLAGSSSGANVLTF.